Below are 29 T cell receptor beta chains sequenced from a single sample in a study of T cells in localized non-small cell lung cancer. Assay used: immunoSEQ multiplex PCR; TCRdb lists only in-frame clones, some missing. The data contain around 83,000 clones, roughly 89% of them singletons. The sequences come from peripheral blood, collected before any cancer treatment. The receptors stem from a man aged 40-75 years with stage I squamous cell lung carcinoma.

This chain connects TRBV20-1 to TRBJ1-2; unclear D gene. CDR1 is DFQATT and CDR2 is SNEGSKA in the germline V gene (reference sequence). V was trimmed by 8 bases and J by 5 bases, leaving 12 bases between them. The CDR3 runs to 11 residues. The CDR3 region is CSLPAEYGYTF. The CDR3 nucleotides are TGCAGTTTACCGGCGGAATATGGCTACACCTTC.

The genes are TRBV7-9 and TRBJ1-3; D ambiguous. V was cut by 2 bases and J by 2 bases, with 16 bases left in between. The CDR3 covers 17 residues. CDR1 and CDR2 from the germline V gene are SEHNR and FQNEAQ (reference sequence). This CDR3 reads CASSLRGQQPPGNTIYF. In nucleotides, the CDR3 is TGTGCCAGCAGCTTACGCGGTCAACAGCCCCCTGGAAACACCATATATTTT. Complete variable domain (other parts from reference TRBV7-9 and TRBJ1-3): DTGVSQNPRHKITKRGQNVTFRCDPISEHNRLYWYRQTLGQGPEFLTYFQNEAQLEKSRLLSDRFSAERPKGSFSTLEIQRTEQGDSAMYLCASSLRGQQPPGNTIYFGEGSWLTVV.

The chain couples TRBV29-1 to TRBJ1-2; 7 bases are shared with TRBD1. V was pared by 8 bases and J by 5 bases, with 14 bases of the junction left unmatched. The germline V gene encodes CDR1 SQVTM and CDR2 ANQGSEA. This CDR3 spans 14 amino acids. CDR3 region: CSIIFTGETYGYTF. In DNA, the CDR3 is TGCAGCATTATATTCACAGGGGAAACTTATGGCTACACCTTC.

In its sample, this clone was seen a few times. This chain links TRBV6-1 with TRBJ1-5, with TRBD1 identical over 8 bases. The germline CDR1 and CDR2 sequences are MNHNS and SASEGT. The CDR3 contains 13 residues. V trimming: 5 bases; J trimming: 6 bases; junction bases outside the gene matches: 3. The CDR3 here is CASSLDRAQPQHF. CDR3 DNA sequence: TGTGCCAGCAGTTTGGACAGGGCTCAGCCCCAGCATTTT.

The chain carries TRBV19 and TRBJ1-2; TRBD1 matches 7 bases. With V trimmed by 7 bases and J by 4 bases, 6 bases remained unmatched. The germline V gene encodes CDR1 LNHDA and CDR2 SQIVND (reference sequence). CDR3 length: 13 residues. CDR3 nucleotides: TGTGCCAGTAAAGCGTCAGGGGGCTATGGCTACACCTTC. Translating gives CASKASGGYGYTF.

The rearrangement joins TRBV6-5 to TRBJ2-1, with D perhaps matching TRBD1 or TRBD2 (5 bases each). Germline V gene sequence: CDR1 MNHEY, CDR2 SVGAGI. The CDR3 sequence is 16 residues long. The V end was cut by 4 bases, the J end by 0 bases, with 13 bases between. The CDR3 DNA reads TGTGCCAGCAGTTGGGGACGTGCGAGCTCCTACAATGAGCAGTTCTTC. Protein product: CASSWGRASSYNEQFF.

The rearrangement links TRBV2 to TRBJ1-5; D uncertain. CDR1 and CDR2 (germline): SNHLY, FYNNEI. This CDR3 contains 14 residues. Deletions cut 6 bases from V and 7 bases from J, with 16 bases between. CDR3 sequence reads: CASRKGELGQPQHF. The CDR3 DNA is TGTGCCAGCAGGAAGGGTGAGTTAGGCCAGCCCCAGCATTTT.

The chain combines TRBV7-2 with TRBJ1-6; D gene unclear. Germline V gives CDR1 SGHTA, CDR2 FQGNSA. The CDR3 covers 12 residues. V lost 7 bases and J lost 7, with 8 bases in between. The CDR3: CASNYGNSPLHF. The CDR3 nucleotides are TGTGCCAGCAATTACGGGAATTCACCCCTCCACTTT.

This clone has a handful of counts. The chain employs TRBV15 and TRBJ2-3; possible D gene TRBD1, 5 bases. Deletions cut 1 base from V and 5 bases from J, with 28 bases between. The CDR3 contains 20 residues. CDR1 and CDR2 (germline): LNHNV, YYDKDF (reference sequence). The CDR3 is CATSRVARFARVVVGDTQYF. The CDR3 nucleotides read TGTGCCACCAGCAGAGTTGCCCGATTTGCCAGGGTAGTCGTAGGAGATACGCAGTATTTT.

The rearrangement joins TRBV4-1 to TRBJ1-2; 8 positions agree with TRBD1. J gave up 3 bases and V 4 bases, and 22 bases lay outside the gene matches. CDR1 and CDR2 (germline): MGHRA, YSYEKL. The CDR3 is 20 amino acids. Here the CDR3 DNA reads TGCGCCAGCAGCCCCCCGGGGGGACAGGCTCTGCGTCTTGAGGACTATGGCTACACCTTC. It is translated as CASSPPGGQALRLEDYGYTF.

Notes on this clone: Germline and junction disagree at one end, which may indicate a read error. The sample holds other DNA sequences that translate to the same CDR3. The rearrangement links TRBV7-9 to TRBJ1-2; the match to TRBD1 covers 8 bases. The CDR3 consists of 16 residues. The germline V gene has CDR1 SEHNR and CDR2 FQNEAQ (reference sequence). DNA for the CDR3: TGTGCCAGCAGCCTAGCCCTTACAGGGGGAGACTATGGCTACACCTTC. Its translation: CASSLALTGGDYGYTF.

The DNA for the CDR3 is TGTGCCACCAGCGGTGGAAGGAGCCAAGAGACCCAGTACTTC. Translation: CATSGGRSQETQYF. The gene calls are TRBV15 and TRBJ2-5; D call uncertain. Germline CDR1 is LNHNV and CDR2 is YYDKDF (reference sequence). This CDR3 contains 14 residues. Trimming removed 5 bases at V and 1 base at J, with 11 bases between.

The CDR3 loop is CASSLTAGRGAGANVLTF. CDR3 DNA: TGTGCCAGCAGTTTAACCGCGGGGCGGGGAGCTGGGGCCAACGTCCTGACTTTC. The chain recombines TRBV28 with TRBJ2-6, with D possibly matching TRBD2 (6 bases). The CDR3 extends over 18 amino acids. The V end lost 2 bases, the J end lost 2 bases, and 16 bases lay between the germline ends. The germline gives CDR1 MDHEN, CDR2 SYDVKM.

V usage is TRBV5-1 and J usage is TRBJ1-2; D is possibly TRBD1 (6 bases). In germline, CDR1 is SGHRS, CDR2 YFSETQ. Between the trimmed V and J ends, which lost 3 bases and 1 base, there was a span of 19 bases. This CDR3 region has 17 residues. The CDR3 sequence is CASSSGTQFPINYGYTF. CDR3 nucleotide sequence: TGCGCCAGCAGCTCCGGGACACAGTTCCCAATTAACTATGGCTACACCTTC.

The chain couples TRBV7-2 to TRBJ1-1, with unresolved D. Germline CDR1 and CDR2: SGHTA and FQGNSA. The CDR3 runs to 14 residues. The ends were cut back, 2 bases at V and 1 base at J, with 8 bases in the middle. The CDR3 protein is CASSLQRKNTEAFF. CDR3 nucleotides: TGTGCCAGCAGCTTACAGAGGAAGAACACTGAAGCTTTCTTT.

The rearrangement links TRBV15 to TRBJ2-3; D unclear. This CDR3 contains 15 residues. Germline V gene data show CDR1 as LNHNV and CDR2 as YYDKDF (reference sequence). The ends were cut back, 0 bases at V and 4 bases at J, with 11 bases in the middle. The CDR3 spells CATSREAVGSDTQYF. CDR3 sequence (DNA): TGTGCCACCAGCAGAGAGGCAGTAGGGTCAGATACGCAGTATTTT.

The table lists this clone with a few counts. This rearrangement joins TRBV5-1 to TRBJ1-1; D perhaps matches TRBD1 (6 bases). The length of the CDR3 is 15 residues. Trimming removed 4 bases from V and 1 base from J, with 14 bases in between. Looked up from germline, CDR1 is SGHRS and CDR2 is YFSETQ. The CDR3 loop reads CASSLAGTTNTEAFF. The CDR3 DNA follows: TGCGCCAGCAGCCTGGCTGGGACAACGAACACTGAAGCTTTCTTT.

V usage is TRBV2 and J usage is TRBJ1-4; D uncertain. Between the trimmed V and J ends, which lost 4 bases and 7 bases, there was a span of 7 bases. This CDR3 has 12 amino acids. Germline loops: CDR1 SNHLY, CDR2 FYNNEI. The CDR3 bases are TGTGCCAGCAGTGCGGACTCTGAAAAACTGTTTTTT. Translation: CASSADSEKLFF.

For the CDR3, the DNA is TGCGCCAGCAGCTTGGTCGGGCAGGGGGCCACTGAAGCTTTCTTT. Translating it yields CASSLVGQGATEAFF. The genes are TRBV5-1 and TRBJ1-1; 8 bases align to TRBD1. Germline V gene data show CDR1 as SGHRS and CDR2 as YFSETQ. The CDR3 contains 15 residues. The J segment lost 4 bases and the V segment lost 0 bases, leaving 5 bases of the junction unmatched. Variable domain in full (rest from reference TRBV5-1 and TRBJ1-1): KAGVTQTPRYLIKTRGQQVTLSCSPISGHRSVSWYQQTPGQGLQFLFEYFSETQRNKGNFPGRFSGRQFSNSRSEMNVSTLELGDSALYLCASSLVGQGATEAFFGQGTRLTVV.

The gene calls are TRBV5-1 and TRBJ1-2, with TRBD1 as a possible D gene (6 bases). CDR3 size: 17 residues. Trimming removed 1 base from V and 2 bases from J, with 18 bases in between. Germline loops: CDR1 SGHRS, CDR2 YFSETQ. CDR3 residues: CASSLRIREGHNYGYTF. The CDR3 DNA reads TGCGCCAGCAGCTTGAGGATCCGAGAGGGACACAACTATGGCTACACCTTC.

The genes are TRBV5-1 and TRBJ2-7, with D hard to call. The CDR3 length is 11 residues. The V and J ends lost 1 base and 5 bases respectively, with 4 bases between them. The germline V gene has CDR1 SGHRS and CDR2 YFSETQ. The CDR3 region is CASSLFDEQYF. The DNA of the CDR3 is TGCGCCAGCAGCTTGTTCGACGAGCAGTACTTC.

This chain joins TRBV7-2 and TRBJ2-5, with TRBD1 identical over 7 bases. Germline V lookup: CDR1 SGHTA, CDR2 FQGNSA. This CDR3 contains 15 residues. The trim removed 3 bases at V and 4 bases at J, leaving 8 bases unmatched. The CDR3: CASSFNQGVSETQYF. As DNA, the CDR3 is TGTGCCAGCAGCTTTAACCAGGGGGTATCAGAGACCCAGTACTTC. Complete variable domain (other parts from reference TRBV7-2 and TRBJ2-5): GAGVSQSPSNKVTEKGKDVELRCDPISGHTALYWYRQSLGQGLEFLIYFQGNSAPDKSGLPSDRFSAERTGGSVSTLTIQRTQQEDSAVYLCASSFNQGVSETQYFGPGTRLLVL.

This sequence joins TRBV5-8 and TRBJ1-1; TRBD1 might be the D (6 bases). This CDR3 region has 13 residues. V was shortened by 5 bases and J by 3 bases, with 11 bases between the two germline ends. The V gene's germline CDR1 is SGHTS and CDR2 YDEGEE. The CDR3 loop reads CASRAGHYTEAFF. For the CDR3, the DNA is TGTGCCAGCAGGGCGGGACATTACACTGAAGCTTTCTTT. The full variable domain, in which reference TRBV5-8 and TRBJ1-1 provide the parts outside the CDR3, is EAGVTQSPTHLIKTRGQQATLRCSPISGHTSVYWYQQALGLGLQFLLWYDEGEERNRGNFPPRFSGRQFPNYSSELNVNALELEDSALYLCASRAGHYTEAFFGQGTRLTVV.

CDR3 DNA sequence: TGTGCCAGCAGTTATATACGGTACACTGAAGCTTTCTTT. It translates to CASSYIRYTEAFF. This chain joins TRBV6-5 and TRBJ1-1, with D unclear. Trimming shortened V by 3 bases and J by 3 bases, and 8 bases separated the two germline ends. This CDR3 has 13 residues. From germline, CDR1 is MNHEY and CDR2 SVGAGI.

This chain joins TRBV6-1 and TRBJ2-1; a weak D match, TRBD1 (5 bases). This CDR3 spans 15 amino acids. Germline V gene data show CDR1 as MNHNS and CDR2 as SASEGT. The V and J ends lost 6 bases and 0 bases respectively, with 12 bases between them. The CDR3 nucleotides read TGTGCCAGCAGGGAAACAGGTAGCTCCTACAATGAGCAGTTCTTC. Protein product: CASRETGSSYNEQFF.

This rearrangement joins TRBV7-8 to TRBJ2-5; maybe TRBD2 (5 bases). Trimming cost V 2 bases and J 5 bases, with 12 bases left between them. The CDR3 sequence is 14 residues long. CDR1 is SGHVS and CDR2 is FQNEAQ in the germline V gene. The CDR3 protein is CASSLSRGTETQYF. The CDR3 DNA reads TGTGCCAGCAGCTTATCTCGGGGAACGGAGACCCAGTACTTC.

This chain joins TRBV11-2 and TRBJ2-5; D remains ambiguous. Trimming removed 1 base at V and 4 bases at J, with 10 bases between. The CDR3 spans 14 residues. The germline V gene encodes CDR1 SGHAT and CDR2 FQNNGV. The DNA for the CDR3 is TGTGCCAGCAGCTTAGGCTCAGGTGTAGAGACCCAGTACTTC. This gives the protein CASSLGSGVETQYF.

The chain carries TRBV7-9 and TRBJ1-2, with 8 bases that match TRBD1. V lost 6 bases, J lost 6 bases, and 9 bases stayed unmatched. Germline assignment: CDR1 SEHNR and CDR2 FQNEAQ (reference sequence). The CDR3 contains 14 residues. CDR3 in DNA: TGTGCCAGCAGTTTCATGGACAGGGAAAATGGCTACACCTTC. It codes for CASSFMDRENGYTF.

This rearrangement joins TRBV6-6 to TRBJ1-5; D remains ambiguous. This CDR3 contains 14 residues. The germline V gene encodes CDR1 MNHNY and CDR2 SVGAGI (reference sequence). Trimming shortened V by 6 bases and J by 1 base, and 10 bases separated the two germline ends. The CDR3 sequence is CASSLITSNQPQHF. As DNA, the CDR3 is TGTGCCAGCAGCCTTATCACAAGCAATCAGCCCCAGCATTTT.